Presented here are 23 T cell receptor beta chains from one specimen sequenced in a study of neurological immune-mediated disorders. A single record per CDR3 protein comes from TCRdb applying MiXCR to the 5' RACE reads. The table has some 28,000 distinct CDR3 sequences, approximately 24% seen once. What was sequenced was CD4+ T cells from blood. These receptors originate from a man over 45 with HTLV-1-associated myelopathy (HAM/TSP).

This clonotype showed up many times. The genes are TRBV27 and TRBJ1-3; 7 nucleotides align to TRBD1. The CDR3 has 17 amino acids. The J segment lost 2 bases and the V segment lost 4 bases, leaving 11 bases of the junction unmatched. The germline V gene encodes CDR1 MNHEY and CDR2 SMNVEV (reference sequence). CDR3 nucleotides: TGTGCCAGCAGTTCCGACCCCTACAGGGGTCCTGGAAACACCATATATTTT. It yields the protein CASSSDPYRGPGNTIYF.

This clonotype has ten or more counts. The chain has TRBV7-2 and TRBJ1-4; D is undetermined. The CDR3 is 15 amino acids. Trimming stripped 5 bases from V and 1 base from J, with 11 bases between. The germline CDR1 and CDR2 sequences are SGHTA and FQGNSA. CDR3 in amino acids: CASSLYDRTNEKLFF. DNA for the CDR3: TGTGCCAGCAGCCTATATGACCGAACTAATGAAAAACTGTTTTTT.

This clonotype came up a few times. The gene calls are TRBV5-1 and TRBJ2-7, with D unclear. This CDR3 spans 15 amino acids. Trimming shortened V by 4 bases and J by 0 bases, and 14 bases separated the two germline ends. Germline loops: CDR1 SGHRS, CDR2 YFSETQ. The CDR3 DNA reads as TGCGCCAGCAGCCCCGGAACTCGGGCCTCCTACGAGCAGTACTTC. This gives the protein CASSPGTRASYEQYF. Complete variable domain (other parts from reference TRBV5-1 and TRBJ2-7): KAGVTQTPRYLIKTRGQQVTLSCSPISGHRSVSWYQQTPGQGLQFLFEYFSETQRNKGNFPGRFSGRQFSNSRSEMNVSTLELGDSALYLCASSPGTRASYEQYFGPGTRLTVT.

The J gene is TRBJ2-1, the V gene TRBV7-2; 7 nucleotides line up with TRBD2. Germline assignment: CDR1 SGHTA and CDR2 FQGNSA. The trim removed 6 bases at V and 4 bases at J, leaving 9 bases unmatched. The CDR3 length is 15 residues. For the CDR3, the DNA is TGTGCCAGCAGTTCCGGGACTATTAAGTACAATGAGCAGTTCTTC. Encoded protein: CASSSGTIKYNEQFF.

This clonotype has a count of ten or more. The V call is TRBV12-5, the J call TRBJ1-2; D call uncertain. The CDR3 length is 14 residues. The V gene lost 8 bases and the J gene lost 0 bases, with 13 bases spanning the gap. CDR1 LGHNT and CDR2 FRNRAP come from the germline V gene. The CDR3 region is CASTNAGSNYGYTF. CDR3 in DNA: TGTGCTAGTACAAATGCGGGATCTAACTATGGCTACACCTTC.

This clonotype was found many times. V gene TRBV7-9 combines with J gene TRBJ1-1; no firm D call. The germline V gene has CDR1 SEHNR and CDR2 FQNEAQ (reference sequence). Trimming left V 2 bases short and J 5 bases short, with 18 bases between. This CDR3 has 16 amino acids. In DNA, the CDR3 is TGTGCCAGCAGCTTACCCATCGTAATTCCGACGACTGAAGCTTTCTTT. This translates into CASSLPIVIPTTEAFF.

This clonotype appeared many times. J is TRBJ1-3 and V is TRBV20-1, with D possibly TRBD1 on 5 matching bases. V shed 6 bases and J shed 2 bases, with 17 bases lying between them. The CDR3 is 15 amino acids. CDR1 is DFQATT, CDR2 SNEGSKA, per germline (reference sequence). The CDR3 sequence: CSANPVAGTGNTIYF. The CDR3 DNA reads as TGCAGTGCCAACCCTGTGGCAGGGACTGGAAACACCATATATTTT.

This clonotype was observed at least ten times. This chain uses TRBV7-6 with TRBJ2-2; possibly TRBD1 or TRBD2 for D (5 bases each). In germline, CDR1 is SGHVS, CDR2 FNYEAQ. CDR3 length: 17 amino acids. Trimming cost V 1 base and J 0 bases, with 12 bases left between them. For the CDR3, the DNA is TGTGCCAGCAGCTTAGGATCCGGGGCCGCGAACACCGGGGAGCTGTTTTTT. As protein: CASSLGSGAANTGELFF.

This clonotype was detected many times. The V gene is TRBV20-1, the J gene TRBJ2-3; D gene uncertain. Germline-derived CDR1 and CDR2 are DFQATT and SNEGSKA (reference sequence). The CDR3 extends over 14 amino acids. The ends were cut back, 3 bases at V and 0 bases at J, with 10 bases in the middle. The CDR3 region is CSASYGRSTDTQYF. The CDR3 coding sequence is TGCAGTGCTAGCTACGGGCGAAGCACAGATACGCAGTATTTT.

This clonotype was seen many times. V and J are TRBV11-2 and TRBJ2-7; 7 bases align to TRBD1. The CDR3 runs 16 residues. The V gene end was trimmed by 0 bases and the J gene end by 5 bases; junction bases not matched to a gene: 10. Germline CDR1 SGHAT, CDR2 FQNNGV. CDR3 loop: CASSLEPGGQVHEQYF. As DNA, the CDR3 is TGTGCCAGCAGCTTAGAACCAGGGGGTCAAGTCCACGAGCAGTACTTC.

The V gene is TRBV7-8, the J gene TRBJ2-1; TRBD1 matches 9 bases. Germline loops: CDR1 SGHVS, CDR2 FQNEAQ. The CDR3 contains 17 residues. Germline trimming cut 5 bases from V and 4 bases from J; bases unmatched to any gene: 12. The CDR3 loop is CASSKTAGTGSYNEQFF. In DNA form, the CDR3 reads TGTGCCAGCAGCAAGACGGCCGGGACAGGGTCGTACAATGAGCAGTTCTTC.

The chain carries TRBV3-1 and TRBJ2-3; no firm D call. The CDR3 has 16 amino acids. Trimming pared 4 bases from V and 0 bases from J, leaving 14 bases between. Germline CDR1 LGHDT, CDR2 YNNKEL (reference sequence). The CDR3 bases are TGTGCCAGCAGCCCTAGGAAGATATTTAGCACAGATACGCAGTATTTT. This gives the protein CASSPRKIFSTDTQYF.

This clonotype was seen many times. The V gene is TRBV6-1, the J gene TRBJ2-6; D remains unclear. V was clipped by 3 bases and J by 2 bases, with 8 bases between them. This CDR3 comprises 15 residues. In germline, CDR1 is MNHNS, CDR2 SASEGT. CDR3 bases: TGTGCCAGCAGTGAGGGGATTCCTGGGGCCAACGTCCTGACTTTC. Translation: CASSEGIPGANVLTF.

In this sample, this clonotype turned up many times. In DNA form, the CDR3 reads TGTGCCAGCAGCTTATGGGGGAGCGAGCATGAGCAGTTCTTC. This gives the protein CASSLWGSEHEQFF. This chain uses TRBV7-8 with TRBJ2-1; D assignment may be TRBD1 or TRBD2 (5 bases each). Germline V gene sequence: CDR1 SGHVS, CDR2 FQNEAQ. Trimming removed 2 bases from V and 8 bases from J, with 13 bases in between. The CDR3 length is 14 residues.

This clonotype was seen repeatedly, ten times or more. The CDR3 region is CSAPTPTRNYGYTF. In nucleotides, the CDR3 is TGCAGTGCCCCAACTCCGACCAGGAACTATGGCTACACCTTC. The rearrangement uses TRBV20-1 and TRBJ1-2; D is unresolved. The V gene's germline CDR1 is DFQATT and CDR2 SNEGSKA (reference sequence). V lost 6 bases and J lost 2, with 16 bases in between. This CDR3 comprises 14 residues.

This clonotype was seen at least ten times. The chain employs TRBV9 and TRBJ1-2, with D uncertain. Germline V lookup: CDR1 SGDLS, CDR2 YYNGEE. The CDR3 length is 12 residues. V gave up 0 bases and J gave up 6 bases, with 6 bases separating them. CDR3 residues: CASSVVGNGYTF. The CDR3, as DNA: TGTGCCAGCAGCGTAGTGGGCAATGGCTACACCTTC.

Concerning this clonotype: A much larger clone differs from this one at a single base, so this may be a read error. The CDR3 coding sequence is TGCGCCATCAGCGCATCCGGGACAGGGGGCCACGAGCAGTACTTC. Encoded protein: CAISASGTGGHEQYF. V and J are TRBV5-1 and TRBJ2-7, with 12 bases matching TRBD1. This CDR3 contains 15 residues. Germline CDR1 reads SGHRS; CDR2 reads YFSETQ.

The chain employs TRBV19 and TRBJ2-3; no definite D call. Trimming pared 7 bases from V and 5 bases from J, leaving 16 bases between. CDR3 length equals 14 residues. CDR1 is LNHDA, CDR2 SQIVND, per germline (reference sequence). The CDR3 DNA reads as TGTGCCAGTATTGGTCTCCGAAAGGGAGATACGCAGTATTTT. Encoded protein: CASIGLRKGDTQYF.

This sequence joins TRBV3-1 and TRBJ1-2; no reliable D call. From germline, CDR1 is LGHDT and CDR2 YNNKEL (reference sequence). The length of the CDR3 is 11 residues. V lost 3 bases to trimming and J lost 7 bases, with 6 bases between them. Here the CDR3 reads CASSQSGGYTF. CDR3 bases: TGTGCCAGCAGCCAGTCTGGTGGCTACACCTTC.

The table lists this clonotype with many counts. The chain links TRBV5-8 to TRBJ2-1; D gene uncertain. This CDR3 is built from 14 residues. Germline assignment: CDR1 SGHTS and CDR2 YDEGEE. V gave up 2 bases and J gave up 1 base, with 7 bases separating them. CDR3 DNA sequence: TGTGCCAGCAGCTTAACGGTATCCTACAATGAGCAGTTCTTC. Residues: CASSLTVSYNEQFF.

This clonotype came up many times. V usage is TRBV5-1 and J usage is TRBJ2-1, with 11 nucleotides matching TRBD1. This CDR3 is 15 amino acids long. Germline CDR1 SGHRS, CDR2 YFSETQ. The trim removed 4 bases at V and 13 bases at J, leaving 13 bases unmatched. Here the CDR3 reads CASSNRTGGPGHQFF. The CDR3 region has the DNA TGCGCCAGCAGCAACCGGACAGGGGGCCCCGGGCATCAGTTCTTC.

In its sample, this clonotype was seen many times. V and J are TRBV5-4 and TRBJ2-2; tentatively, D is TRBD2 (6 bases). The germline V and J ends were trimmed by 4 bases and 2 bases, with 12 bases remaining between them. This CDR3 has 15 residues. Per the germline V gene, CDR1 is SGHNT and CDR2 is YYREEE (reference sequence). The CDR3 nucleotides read TGTGCCAGCAGCCCGGGTAGCGGTAACACCGGGGAGCTGTTTTTT. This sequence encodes CASSPGSGNTGELFF. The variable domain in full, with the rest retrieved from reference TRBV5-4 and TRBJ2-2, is ETGVTQSPTHLIKTRGQQVTLRCSSQSGHNTVSWYQQALGQGPQFIFQYYREEENGRGNFPPRFSGLQFPNYSSELNVNALELDDSALYLCASSPGSGNTGELFFGEGSRLTVL.

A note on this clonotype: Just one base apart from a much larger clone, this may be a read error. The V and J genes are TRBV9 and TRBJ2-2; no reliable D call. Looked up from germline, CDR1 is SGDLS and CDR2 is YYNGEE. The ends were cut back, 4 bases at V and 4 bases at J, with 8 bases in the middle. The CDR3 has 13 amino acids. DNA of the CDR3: TGTGCCAGCAGCATAAGTGGCACCGGGGAGCTGTTTTTT. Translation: CASSISGTGELFF. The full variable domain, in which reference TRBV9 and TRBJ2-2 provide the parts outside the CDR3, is DSGVTQTPKHLITATGQRVTLRCSPRSGDLSVYWYQQSLDQGLQFLIQYYNGEERAKGNILERFSAQQFPDLHSELNLSSLELGDSALYFCASSISGTGELFFGEGSRLTVL.